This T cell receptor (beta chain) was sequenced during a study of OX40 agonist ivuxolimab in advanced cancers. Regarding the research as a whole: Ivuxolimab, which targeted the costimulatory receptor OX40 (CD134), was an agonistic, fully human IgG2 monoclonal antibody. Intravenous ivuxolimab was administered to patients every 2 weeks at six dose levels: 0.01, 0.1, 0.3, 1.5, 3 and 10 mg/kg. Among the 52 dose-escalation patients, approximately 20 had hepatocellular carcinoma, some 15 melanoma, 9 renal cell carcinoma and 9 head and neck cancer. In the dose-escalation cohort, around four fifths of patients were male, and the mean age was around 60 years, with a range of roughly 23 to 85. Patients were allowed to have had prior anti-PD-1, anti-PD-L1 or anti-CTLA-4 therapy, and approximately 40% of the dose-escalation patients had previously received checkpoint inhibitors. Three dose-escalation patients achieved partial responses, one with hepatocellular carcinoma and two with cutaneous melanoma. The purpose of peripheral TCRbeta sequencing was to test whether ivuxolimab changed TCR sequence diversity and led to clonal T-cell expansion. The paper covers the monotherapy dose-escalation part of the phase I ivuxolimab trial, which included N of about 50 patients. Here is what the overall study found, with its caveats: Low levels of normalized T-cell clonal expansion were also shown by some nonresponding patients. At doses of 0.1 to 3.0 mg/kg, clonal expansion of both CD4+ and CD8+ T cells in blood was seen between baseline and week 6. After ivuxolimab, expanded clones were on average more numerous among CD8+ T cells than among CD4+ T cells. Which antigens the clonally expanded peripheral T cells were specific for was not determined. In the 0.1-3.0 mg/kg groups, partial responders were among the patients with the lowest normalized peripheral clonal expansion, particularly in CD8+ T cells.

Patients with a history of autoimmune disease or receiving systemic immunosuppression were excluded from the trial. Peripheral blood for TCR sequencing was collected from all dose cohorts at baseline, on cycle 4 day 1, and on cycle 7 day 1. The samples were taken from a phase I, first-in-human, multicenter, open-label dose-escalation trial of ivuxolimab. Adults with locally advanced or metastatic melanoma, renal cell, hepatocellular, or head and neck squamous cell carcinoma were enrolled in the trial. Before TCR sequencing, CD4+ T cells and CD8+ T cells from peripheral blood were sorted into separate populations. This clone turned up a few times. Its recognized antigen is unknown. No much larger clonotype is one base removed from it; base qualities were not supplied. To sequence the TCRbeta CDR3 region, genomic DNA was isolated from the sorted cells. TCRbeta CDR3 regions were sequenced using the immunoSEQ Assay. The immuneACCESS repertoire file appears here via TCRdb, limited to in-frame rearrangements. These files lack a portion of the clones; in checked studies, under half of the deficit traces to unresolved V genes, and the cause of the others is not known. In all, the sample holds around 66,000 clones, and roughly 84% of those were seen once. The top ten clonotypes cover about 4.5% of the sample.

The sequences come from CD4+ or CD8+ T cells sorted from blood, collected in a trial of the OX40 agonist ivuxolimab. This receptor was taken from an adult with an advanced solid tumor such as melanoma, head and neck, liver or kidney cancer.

The DNA is as follows: TGTGCCAGCAGCTTAATGGGGGGAACCTACGAGCAGTACTTC. Translated, this gives CASSLMGGTYEQYF. The rearrangement combines TRBV11-2 with TRBJ2-7; matching of 6 bases hints at TRBD2 as the D gene. Sequences SGHAT (CDR1) and FQNNGV (CDR2) are obtained from the germline V gene. Its CDR3 holds 14 amino acids, cysteine through phenylalanine. CDR3 DNA only is kept here, 42 bases in frame from base 1. V is pared back by 2 bases and J by 2 bases, with 10 bases lying between the germline termini.